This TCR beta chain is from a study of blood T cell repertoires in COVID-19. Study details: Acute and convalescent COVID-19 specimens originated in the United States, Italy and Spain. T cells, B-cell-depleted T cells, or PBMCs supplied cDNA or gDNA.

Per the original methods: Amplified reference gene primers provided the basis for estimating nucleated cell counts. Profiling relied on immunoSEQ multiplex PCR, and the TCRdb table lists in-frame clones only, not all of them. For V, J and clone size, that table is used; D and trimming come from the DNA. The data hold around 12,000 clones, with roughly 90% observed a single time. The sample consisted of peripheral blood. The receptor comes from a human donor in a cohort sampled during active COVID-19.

The DNA of the CDR3 is TGTGCCAGCAGGTTCGAGCGGAGCTCCTACAATGAGCAGTTCTTC. The encoded protein is CASRFERSSYNEQFF. The rearrangement joins TRBV6-6 to TRBJ2-1; maybe TRBD2 (5 bases). The V end was cut by 6 bases, the J end by 0 bases, with 12 bases between. This CDR3 has 15 residues. Germline V lookup: CDR1 MNHNY, CDR2 SVGAGI (reference sequence).